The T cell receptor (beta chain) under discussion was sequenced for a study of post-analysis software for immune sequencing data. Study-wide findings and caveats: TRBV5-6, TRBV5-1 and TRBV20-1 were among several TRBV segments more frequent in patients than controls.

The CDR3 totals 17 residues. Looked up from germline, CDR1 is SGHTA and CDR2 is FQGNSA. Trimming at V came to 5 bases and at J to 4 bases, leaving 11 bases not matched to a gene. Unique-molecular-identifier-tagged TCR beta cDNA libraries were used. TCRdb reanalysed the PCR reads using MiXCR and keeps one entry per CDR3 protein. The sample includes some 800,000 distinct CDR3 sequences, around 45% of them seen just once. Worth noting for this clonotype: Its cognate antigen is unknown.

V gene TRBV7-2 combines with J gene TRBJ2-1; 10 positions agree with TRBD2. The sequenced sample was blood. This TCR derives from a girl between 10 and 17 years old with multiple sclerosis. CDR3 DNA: TGTGCCAGCAGCCTACAAATTACTAGCGGGATGTACAATGAGCAGTTCTTC. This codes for CASSLQITSGMYNEQFF. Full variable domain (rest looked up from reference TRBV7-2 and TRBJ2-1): GAGVSQSPSNKVTEKGKDVELRCDPISGHTALYWYRQSLGQGLEFLIYFQGNSAPDKSGLPSDRFSAERTGGSVSTLTIQRTQQEDSAVYLCASSLQITSGMYNEQFFGPGTRLTVL.